The 31 T cell receptor beta chains given below trace back to one sample, sequenced in a study of shared clonotypes between healthy human individuals (dated by TCRdb to 2019 to 2021). The method was the immunoSEQ multiplex PCR assay. TCRdb obtained this table from immuneACCESS and retained in-frame rearrangements with V and J assigned. These tables miss some clones; where compared with another copy, unresolved V genes account for less than half of the shortfall, and the remainder is unexplained. The sample has 1,500,000 or so clones on record, roughly 96% of them singletons. Roughly 1.2% of the sample is taken by the ten largest. The sample consisted of naive CD4+ T cells sorted from blood. The intended sense of this specimen's cell subset or site label: CD45RA+ positively selected. The receptors derive from a man aged 30 to 39 in good health.

This chain links TRBV7-2 with TRBJ1-4; D perhaps matches TRBD1 (5 bases). Between the trimmed V and J ends, which lost 1 base and 8 bases, there was a span of 11 bases. The CDR3 covers 14 residues. CDR1 is SGHTA, CDR2 FQGNSA, per germline. CDR3 in amino acids: CASSLEGAGEKLFF. The CDR3 DNA follows: TGTGCCAGCAGCTTAGAAGGGGCTGGAGAAAAACTGTTTTTT.

The V and J genes are TRBV2 and TRBJ2-5, with 7 bases fitting TRBD2. Germline CDR1 SNHLY, CDR2 FYNNEI. V lost 5 bases, J lost 3 bases, and 3 bases stayed unmatched. CDR3 length: 13 amino acids. The CDR3 coding sequence is TGTGCCAGCAGTAGGGACTATGAAGAGACCCAGTACTTC. It specifies CASSRDYEETQYF.

This chain joins TRBV4-2 and TRBJ1-5; 8 nucleotides align to TRBD1. In germline, CDR1 is LGHNA, CDR2 YNFKEQ. Trimming took 0 bases from V and 7 from J; bases not matched to a gene: 11. The CDR3 consists of 17 residues. In DNA, the CDR3 is TGTGCCAGCAGCCAAGATCAAGGACAGGGCTTGGGACAGCCCCAGCATTTT. This encodes CASSQDQGQGLGQPQHF.

The rearrangement uses TRBV19 and TRBJ2-1; 8 bases match TRBD2. The CDR3 length is 15 residues. Germline-derived CDR1 and CDR2 are LNHDA and SQIVND (reference sequence). The V and J ends lost 5 bases and 5 bases, in that order; junction bases with no gene match: 8. The CDR3 DNA reads as TGTGCCAGTAGTCTTATTAGCGGGACGCACAATGAGCAGTTCTTC. It specifies CASSLISGTHNEQFF.

The V gene is TRBV29-1, the J gene TRBJ2-1; D tentatively reads TRBD1 or TRBD2 (6 bases each). This CDR3 comprises 12 residues. Germline lookup yields CDR1 SQVTM and CDR2 ANQGSEA. Trimming removed 7 bases at V and 2 bases at J, with 9 bases between. The CDR3 is CSGGAAYNEQFF. The CDR3 coding sequence is TGCAGCGGGGGGGCGGCCTACAATGAGCAGTTCTTC.

This chain links TRBV11-2 with TRBJ1-6; 7 nucleotides agree with TRBD1. CDR1 SGHAT and CDR2 FQNNGV come from the germline V gene. The CDR3 has 14 amino acids. The ends lost 7 bases at V and 7 bases at J; junction bases unmatched: 7. DNA for the CDR3: TGTGCCAGCACTTCCGACAGGGTGAATTCACCCCTCCACTTT. It is translated as CASTSDRVNSPLHF.

On this clone: The same CDR3 also results from other DNA sequences found in this sample. This chain joins TRBV19 and TRBJ2-7; TRBD2 agrees at 11 bases. The CDR3 totals 15 residues. Germline assignment: CDR1 LNHDA and CDR2 SQIVND (reference sequence). The ends lost 3 bases at V and 0 bases at J; junction bases unmatched: 1. The chain's CDR3 is CASSITSGSSYEQYF. CDR3 coding DNA: TGTGCCAGTAGTATCACTAGCGGGAGCTCCTACGAGCAGTACTTC.

CDR3 loop: CASSLKDRGPYGYTF. CDR3 DNA sequence: TGTGCCAGCAGCTTGAAGGACAGGGGGCCCTATGGCTACACCTTC. The genes are TRBV5-8 and TRBJ1-2, with 11 positions matching TRBD1. Germline values: CDR1 SGHTS, CDR2 YDEGEE. CDR3 length: 15 residues. With V trimmed by 1 base and J by 4 bases, 3 bases remained unmatched.

The rearrangement joins TRBV5-4 to TRBJ2-5; D unresolved. Between the trimmed V and J ends, which lost 2 bases and 2 bases, there was a span of 13 bases. The CDR3 consists of 15 residues. In germline, CDR1 is SGHNT, CDR2 YYREEE (reference sequence). The CDR3 spells CASSFKVGIQETQYF. The CDR3 nucleotides read TGTGCCAGCAGCTTTAAGGTGGGGATACAAGAGACCCAGTACTTC.

The rearrangement uses TRBV6-1 and TRBJ2-5, with TRBD1 matching over 8 bases. V gave up 5 bases and J gave up 1 base; unmatched junction bases: 3. Germline-derived CDR1 and CDR2 are MNHNS and SASEGT. The CDR3 consists of 14 residues. The CDR3 DNA reads as TGTGCCAGCAGTCCACAGGGGGGCCAAGAGACCCAGTACTTC. Translating it yields CASSPQGGQETQYF.

The genes are TRBV19 and TRBJ2-5; 10 bases fit TRBD2. The CDR3 is 16 amino acids. V gave up 3 bases and J gave up 7 bases; unmatched junction bases: 11. The germline V gene has CDR1 LNHDA and CDR2 SQIVND (reference sequence). This CDR3 is CASSIRLAGVTGTQYF. The DNA for the CDR3 is TGTGCCAGTAGTATTCGCCTAGCGGGAGTAACGGGGACCCAGTACTTC.

The rearrangement links TRBV9 to TRBJ1-2; D remains ambiguous. The CDR3 loop spans 13 amino acids. Germline CDR1 is SGDLS and CDR2 is YYNGEE. V shed 0 bases and J shed 0 bases, with 3 bases lying between them. Written as DNA, the CDR3 is TGTGCCAGCAGCGTAGCCTCTAACTATGGCTACACCTTC. Its translation is CASSVASNYGYTF.

The chain uses TRBV15 and TRBJ2-1; D is possibly TRBD2 (5 bases). Germline loops: CDR1 LNHNV, CDR2 YYDKDF (reference sequence). Deletions cut 0 bases from V and 7 bases from J, with 13 bases between. This CDR3 spans 15 amino acids. The CDR3 sequence: CATSRDLGIGNEQFF. CDR3 nucleotides: TGTGCCACCAGCAGAGATCTCGGGATTGGGAATGAGCAGTTCTTC.

The chain employs TRBV7-2 and TRBJ2-1; 7 nucleotides agree with TRBD2. With 3 bases clipped from V and 7 bases from J, the junction kept 21 bases outside the gene matches. Germline CDR1 reads SGHTA; CDR2 reads FQGNSA. The CDR3 has 19 amino acids. The CDR3 DNA is TGTGCCAGCAGCTTGATCGGAAGCGGGACGAAGGAAAGGAGGAATGAGCAGTTCTTC. It encodes CASSLIGSGTKERRNEQFF. Filled out from reference TRBV7-2 and TRBJ2-1, the complete variable domain reads GAGVSQSPSNKVTEKGKDVELRCDPISGHTALYWYRQSLGQGLEFLIYFQGNSAPDKSGLPSDRFSAERTGGSVSTLTIQRTQQEDSAVYLCASSLIGSGTKERRNEQFFGPGTRLTVL.

This clone was observed a handful of times. The chain recombines TRBV20-1 with TRBJ1-5; no reliable D call. Trimming cost V 6 bases and J 9 bases, with 9 bases left between them. The CDR3 totals 10 residues. Germline V gene lookup returns CDR1 DFQATT and CDR2 SNEGSKA (reference sequence). Here the CDR3 reads CSAPLGPQHF. The CDR3 nucleotides are TGCAGTGCCCCTCTTGGGCCCCAGCATTTT.

This clone showed up just once. The rearrangement links TRBV5-1 to TRBJ1-1; TRBD1 is a possible D gene (6 bases). Per the germline V gene, CDR1 is SGHRS and CDR2 is YFSETQ. Trimming pared 3 bases from V and 0 bases from J, leaving 15 bases between. This CDR3 has 16 amino acids. The CDR3 loop reads CASSYSTGTMNTEAFF. For the CDR3, the DNA is TGCGCCAGCAGCTATTCGACAGGCACAATGAACACTGAAGCTTTCTTT.

The rearrangement joins TRBV29-1 to TRBJ1-2; TRBD1 aligns across 9 bases. The ends lost 7 bases at V and 5 bases at J; junction bases unmatched: 8. The V gene's germline CDR1 is SQVTM and CDR2 ANQGSEA. The CDR3 consists of 13 residues. CDR3 bases: TGCAGCGCCTCGGACAGGGGTCCTTATGGCTACACCTTC. The encoded protein is CSASDRGPYGYTF.

This rearrangement joins TRBV19 to TRBJ2-3, with TRBD2 matching over 14 bases. The CDR3 totals 16 residues. V dropped 3 bases and J dropped 5; count of bases not matched to a gene: 4. Germline CDR1 and CDR2: LNHDA and SQIVND (reference sequence). The CDR3 sequence: CASSMGTSGRKDTQYF. The CDR3 DNA sequence: TGTGCCAGTAGTATGGGGACTAGCGGGAGAAAAGATACGCAGTATTTT.

V and J are TRBV7-9 and TRBJ2-6; D not certain. The CDR3 extends over 15 amino acids. Germline values: CDR1 SEHNR, CDR2 FQNEAQ (reference sequence). V lost 5 bases to trimming and J lost 2 bases, with 10 bases between them. CDR3 sequence (DNA): TGTGCCAGCAGCCCCACCCCCCCTGGGGCCAACGTCCTGACTTTC. Translating it yields CASSPTPPGANVLTF.

The V gene is TRBV7-3, the J gene TRBJ2-1, with TRBD2 matching 12 bases. The germline V gene encodes CDR1 SGHTA and CDR2 FQGTGA. The CDR3 runs 18 residues. Trimming removed 5 bases from V and 5 bases from J; junction bases left unmatched: 13. The CDR3 DNA follows: TGTGCCAGCAGCACCCGACTAGCGGGAGACGTCCGGGACAATGAGCAGTTCTTC. Its protein is CASSTRLAGDVRDNEQFF.

The J gene is TRBJ2-3, the V gene TRBV2; D not resolved. The ends were cut back, 6 bases at V and 8 bases at J, with 9 bases in the middle. The CDR3 is 11 residues long. CDR1 and CDR2 (germline): SNHLY, FYNNEI. As DNA, the CDR3 is TGTGCCAGCAGACTCCAGGCTACGCAGTATTTT. It is translated as CASRLQATQYF. Based on the CDR3 plus reference TRBV2 and TRBJ2-3, the full variable domain is EPEVTQTPSHQVTQMGQEVILRCVPISNHLYFYWYRQILGQKVEFLVSFYNNEISEKSEIFDDQFSVERPDGSNFTLKIRSTKLEDSAMYFCASRLQATQYFGPGTRLTVL.

This rearrangement joins TRBV5-1 to TRBJ2-7, with 11 bases lining up with TRBD2. CDR3 length equals 16 residues. V was clipped by 0 bases and J by 3 bases; unmatched bases: 5. The germline CDR1 and CDR2 sequences are SGHRS and YFSETQ. The chain's CDR3 is CASSLGGTSGYYEQYF. As DNA, the CDR3 is TGCGCCAGCAGCTTGGGCGGGACTAGCGGTTACTACGAGCAGTACTTC.

CDR3: CASSYSARYSGFVLAGFNEQFF. CDR3 DNA: TGTGCCAGCAGTTACTCTGCTCGGTACTCGGGATTTGTATTAGCGGGATTCAATGAGCAGTTCTTC. This rearrangement joins TRBV6-7 to TRBJ2-1; 8 bases align to TRBD2. TRBV6-7 is sorted into the ORF group, with uncertain function. The CDR3 has 22 residues. Unmatched junction bases numbered 25, after V lost 0 bases and J lost 6 bases.

The chain has TRBV9 and TRBJ2-3; D is ambiguous. The ends were cut back, 4 bases at V and 6 bases at J, with 12 bases in the middle. The CDR3 is 13 residues long. From germline, CDR1 is SGDLS and CDR2 YYNGEE. The CDR3 loop is CASSPRPLDTQYF. The DNA of the CDR3 is TGTGCCAGCAGCCCTCGCCCCCTCGATACGCAGTATTTT.

For the CDR3, the DNA is TGTGCCAGCAGTACCTTAGAGACCCAGTACTTC. It specifies CASSTLETQYF. The chain has TRBV6-1 and TRBJ2-5, with unresolved D. Germline CDR1 and CDR2: MNHNS and SASEGT. CDR3 length equals 11 residues. Between the trimmed V and J ends, which lost 5 bases and 4 bases, there was a span of 5 bases.

The chain couples TRBV9 to TRBJ1-2; a possible D gene is TRBD1 (6 bases). The V and J ends lost 0 bases and 5 bases respectively, with 14 bases between them. The germline V gene has CDR1 SGDLS and CDR2 YYNGEE. The CDR3 contains 15 residues. For the CDR3, the DNA is TGTGCCAGCAGCGTAGGTGCGGGGGCGAGGTATGGCTACACCTTC. Encoded protein: CASSVGAGARYGYTF.

The V gene is TRBV7-9, the J gene TRBJ2-7, with D hard to call. CDR3 size: 15 residues. CDR1 and CDR2 (germline): SEHNR, FQNEAQ (reference sequence). V was trimmed by 1 base and J by 0 bases, leaving 10 bases between them. CDR3 amino acids: CASSLGDPSSYEQYF. As DNA, the CDR3 is TGTGCCAGCAGCTTAGGGGATCCAAGCTCCTACGAGCAGTACTTC.

The rearrangement uses TRBV4-2 and TRBJ1-2; TRBD1 might be the D (5 bases). With 2 bases removed from V and 8 bases from J, the gap between germline ends came to 12 bases. The germline CDR1 and CDR2 sequences are LGHNA and YNFKEQ. This CDR3 comprises 13 residues. The CDR3 here is CASSQFGARGYTF. CDR3 DNA sequence: TGTGCCAGCAGCCAATTTGGGGCCCGCGGCTACACCTTC.

The chain links TRBV7-8 to TRBJ1-5; D unresolved. The CDR3 is made up of 15 amino acids. Between the trimmed V and J ends, which lost 5 bases and 3 bases, there was a span of 14 bases. Per the germline V gene, CDR1 is SGHVS and CDR2 is FQNEAQ. DNA for the CDR3: TGTGCCAGCAGCCTCCGGACCCGGATCAATCAGCCCCAGCATTTT. Translating it yields CASSLRTRINQPQHF. The whole variable domain, filled in from reference TRBV7-8 and TRBJ1-5, reads GAGVSQSPRYKVAKRGQDVALRCDPISGHVSLFWYQQALGQGPEFLTYFQNEAQLDKSGLPSDRFFAERPEGSVSTLKIQRTQQEDSAVYLCASSLRTRINQPQHFGDGTRLSIL.

This clone was seen a few times. This chain uses TRBV7-8 with TRBJ2-3; TRBD1 matches 9 bases. V trimming: 2 bases; J trimming: 4 bases; junction bases outside the gene matches: 1. Germline-derived CDR1 and CDR2 are SGHVS and FQNEAQ. The CDR3 runs 14 residues. In nucleotides, the CDR3 is TGTGCCAGCAGCTTAAGGGACAGGGCAGATACGCAGTATTTT. Protein sequence: CASSLRDRADTQYF.

The V call is TRBV7-2, the J call TRBJ1-2; 9 bases match TRBD1. The CDR3 contains 16 residues. The germline CDR1 and CDR2 sequences are SGHTA and FQGNSA. V shed 4 bases, J shed 2 bases, and the junction held 8 bases outside the gene matches. The CDR3 DNA sequence: TGTGCCAGCAGCTCCAAAAGGGACAGGGCAAACTATGGCTACACCTTC. Its translation: CASSSKRDRANYGYTF.